These 7 T cell receptor beta chains were all obtained from the same sample, sequenced in a study of radiotherapy plus CTLA-4 blockade in lung cancer. Using immunoSEQ multiplex PCR, the repertoire was profiled, and TCRdb retains in-frame clones only, with some absent. The sample contains 64,000 or so clones, 72% of which appear only once. Material: peripheral blood, obtained from a patient treated with radiotherapy plus ipilimumab. Receptor source: a human donor with non-small cell lung cancer whose response to radiotherapy plus ipilimumab could not be evaluated.

Only one count was recorded for this clone. This chain joins TRBV27 and TRBJ2-7, with TRBD2 matching 9 bases. Trimming removed 3 bases from V and 3 bases from J; junction bases left unmatched: 3. CDR3 length: 14 amino acids. Looked up from germline, CDR1 is MNHEY and CDR2 is SMNVEV (reference sequence). CDR3 in DNA: TGTGCCAGCAGTTTCTTAGCGGGAGTCTACGAGCAGTACTTC. This encodes CASSFLAGVYEQYF.

The CDR3 reads CANQSEDGYTF. The CDR3 DNA is TGTGCCAACCAGTCTGAGGATGGCTACACCTTC. The V call is TRBV6-1, the J call TRBJ1-2; D gene uncertain. Germline values: CDR1 MNHNS, CDR2 SASEGT. The CDR3 is made up of 11 amino acids. The V and J ends lost 10 bases and 6 bases respectively, with 12 bases between them.

This clone was found a few times. The chain is built from TRBV19 and TRBJ1-5, with a possible D match to TRBD1 (5 bases). Looked up from germline, CDR1 is LNHDA and CDR2 is SQIVND (reference sequence). CDR3 length: 14 residues. V was trimmed by 3 bases and J by 4 bases, leaving 10 bases between them. The CDR3 nucleotides are TGTGCCAGTAGTATTACAGGAGCGAATCAGCCCCAGCATTTT. This gives the protein CASSITGANQPQHF.

This clone turned up a few times. This chain joins TRBV28 and TRBJ2-5; no firm D call. Germline V lookup: CDR1 MDHEN, CDR2 SYDVKM. Trimming stripped 7 bases from V and 4 bases from J, with 10 bases between. The CDR3 spans 12 residues. The CDR3 DNA is TGTGCCAGCAACGGTCTTTCAGAGACCCAGTACTTC. Its protein product is CASNGLSETQYF.

V usage is TRBV29-1 and J usage is TRBJ2-5; TRBD2 is a possible D gene (5 bases). V dropped 5 bases and J dropped 6 bases, with 19 bases sitting between them. CDR1 is SQVTM and CDR2 is ANQGSEA in the germline V gene. The CDR3 sequence is 14 residues long. In nucleotides, the CDR3 is TGCAGCGTTTTCGGTCCTGGAGGATGGCAGACCCAGTACTTC. Translating gives CSVFGPGGWQTQYF.

V usage is TRBV4-3 and J usage is TRBJ2-7; D gene uncertain. V was shortened by 2 bases and J by 6 bases, with 11 bases between the two germline ends. The CDR3 runs 13 residues. CDR1 is LGHNA and CDR2 is YSLEER in the germline V gene. CDR3 in DNA: TGCGCCAGCAGCCAAAAGAGTCTGTCCGAGCAGTACTTC. It codes for CASSQKSLSEQYF.

The chain uses TRBV5-1 and TRBJ1-2, with D tentatively TRBD1 (6 bases). Trimming removed 1 base from V and 8 bases from J, with 15 bases in between. CDR1 and CDR2 (germline): SGHRS, YFSETQ. The CDR3 totals 14 residues. The CDR3: CASSLSGDVGGYTF. The DNA of the CDR3 is TGCGCCAGCAGCTTGTCAGGGGACGTCGGCGGCTACACCTTC.